These T cell receptor beta chains were read from a single sample in a study of graft-versus-host responses after intestinal transplantation. These TCRs' antigens remain unknown. The data were produced by immunoSEQ multiplex PCR, yet TCRdb's version contains in-frame clones alone and is incomplete. The profile shows tens of thousands of clones, roughly nine tenths of them singletons. Sequenced here: unstimulated CD8+ T cells sorted from spleen or lymph node cells, sampled before intestinal transplant. The receptors come from a human donor who received an intestinal transplant. CDR3s include the opening cysteine and the closing phenylalanine or tryptophan. Fields, in order: V gene, CDR3 length, D gene, clone size, J gene, CDR3 DNA, CDR3 protein. A D gene is named only where the DNA matches it firmly. Clone size, where shown, is once, few, many, or a class for clones that have expanded.

v_call: TRBV7-3; cdr3_length: 13; d_call: NA; clone_size: NA; j_call: TRBJ1-1; cdr3_nt: TGTGCCAGCAGCCTAAGGAGGGATACTGAAGCTTTCTTT; cdr3_aa: CASSLRRDTEAFF
v_call: TRBV28; cdr3_length: 15; d_call: TRBD1; clone_size: NA; j_call: TRBJ2-2; cdr3_nt: TGTGCCAGCAGTTTATCACAGGGGGGCACCGGGGAGCTGTTTTTT; cdr3_aa: CASSLSQGGTGELFF
v_call: TRBV4-2; cdr3_length: 15; d_call: NA; clone_size: NA; j_call: TRBJ2-1; cdr3_nt: TGTGCCAGCAGCCAAGGGGGGGGGCGGTACAATGAGCAGTTCTTC; cdr3_aa: CASSQGGGRYNEQFF
v_call: TRBV2; cdr3_length: 14; d_call: TRBD1; clone_size: NA; j_call: TRBJ1-5; cdr3_nt: TGTGCCAGCGGCTCCCAGGGGGCAGGAGGGCCCCAGCATTTT; cdr3_aa: CASGSQGAGGPQHF
v_call: TRBV9; cdr3_length: 14; d_call: NA; clone_size: NA; j_call: TRBJ2-7; cdr3_nt: TGTGCCAGCAGCGACTCAGCGTTAGACCACGAGCAGTACTTC; cdr3_aa: CASSDSALDHEQYF
v_call: TRBV23-1; cdr3_length: 19; d_call: TRBD2; clone_size: once; j_call: TRBJ2-7; cdr3_nt: TGCGCCAGCAGTCAATCGGGGGGGGGAGCCTCGCAACCGGTCTACGAGCAGTACTTC; cdr3_aa: CASSQSGGGASQPVYEQYF
v_call: TRBV9; cdr3_length: 14; d_call: TRBD1; clone_size: NA; j_call: TRBJ1-2; cdr3_nt: TGTGCCAGCAGCGCAGGGACAGACGTTGTTGGCTACACCTTC; cdr3_aa: CASSAGTDVVGYTF
v_call: TRBV5-4; cdr3_length: 14; d_call: TRBD1; clone_size: NA; j_call: TRBJ1-1; cdr3_nt: TGTGCCAGCGGGACAGGGGGCGTGAACACTGAAGCTTTCTTT; cdr3_aa: CASGTGGVNTEAFF
v_call: TRBV10-3; cdr3_length: 21; d_call: NA; clone_size: NA; j_call: TRBJ1-2; cdr3_nt: TGTGCCATCAGTGACAACCCCCCTGGGGCCCCCTCCAGAGGCTGGGGGGGTGGCTACACCTTC; cdr3_aa: CAISDNPPGAPSRGWGGGYTF
v_call: TRBV28; cdr3_length: 16; d_call: TRBD1; clone_size: NA; j_call: TRBJ2-2; cdr3_nt: TGTGCCAGCAGTTTTCTTCGACAGGGGAACACCGGGGAGCTGTTTTTT; cdr3_aa: CASSFLRQGNTGELFF
v_call: TRBV27; cdr3_length: 14; d_call: NA; clone_size: NA; j_call: TRBJ1-1; cdr3_nt: TGTGCCAGCAGTTTAGCATACGGGGGCACTGAAGCTTTCTTT; cdr3_aa: CASSLAYGGTEAFF
v_call: TRBV5-1; cdr3_length: 15; d_call: TRBD2; clone_size: NA; j_call: TRBJ2-5; cdr3_nt: TGCGCCAGCAGCCCCCCGGTACTAGCGGGAGAGACCCAGTACTTC; cdr3_aa: CASSPPVLAGETQYF